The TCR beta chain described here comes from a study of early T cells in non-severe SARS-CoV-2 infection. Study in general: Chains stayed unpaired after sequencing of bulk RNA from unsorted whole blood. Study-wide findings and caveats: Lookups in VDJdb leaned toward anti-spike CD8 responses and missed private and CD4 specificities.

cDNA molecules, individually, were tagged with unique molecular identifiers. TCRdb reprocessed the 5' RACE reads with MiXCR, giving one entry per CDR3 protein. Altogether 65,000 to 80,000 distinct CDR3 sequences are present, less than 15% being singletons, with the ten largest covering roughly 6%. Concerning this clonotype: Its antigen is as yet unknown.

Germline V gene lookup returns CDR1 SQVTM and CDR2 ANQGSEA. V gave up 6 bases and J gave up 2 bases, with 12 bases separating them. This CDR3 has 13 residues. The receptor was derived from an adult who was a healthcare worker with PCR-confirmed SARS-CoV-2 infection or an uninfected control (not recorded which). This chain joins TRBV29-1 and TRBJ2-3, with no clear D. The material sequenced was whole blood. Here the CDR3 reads CSVTGRYTDTQYF. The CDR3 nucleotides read TGCAGCGTGACGGGCAGATACACAGATACGCAGTATTTT.